This paragraph covers one TCR beta chain sequence. Its specificity is unknown. The CDR3 extends over 15 amino acids. Germline V gene sequence: CDR1 LGHNA, CDR2 YSLEER. Germline trimming cut 0 bases from V and 6 bases from J; bases unmatched to any gene: 6. The record originates from a study of cytotoxic CD8 clonotypes in ibrutinib-treated CLL. Findings and caveats of the study: Public clonotypes were uncommon and contracted or stayed stable on treatment.

Depths of 1 in 200,000 to 1 in 1 million T cells were the sequencing target. The table came from immunoSEQ multiplex PCR; TCRdb's copy has only in-frame clones and leaves some out. This sample has approximately 330,000 clones, with roughly 80% found just once. Sequencing used PBMCs, obtained before ibrutinib treatment. V gene TRBV4-3 combines with J gene TRBJ2-3; 7 positions agree with TRBD2. The sequence was obtained from a human donor with chronic lymphocytic leukemia. This CDR3 is CASSQDPGGWDTQYF. The DNA for the CDR3 is TGCGCCAGCAGCCAAGATCCGGGGGGTTGGGATACGCAGTATTTT.